What follows describes a single T cell receptor beta chain. Its target antigen remains unknown. The junction does not match germline at one end; this may be a read error. None of the patients had been given any treatment before thyroid surgery. The study retrospectively analysed patient clinical samples collected from about 2012 to 2019 using T-cell receptor beta sequencing. To prepare the library, PCR was applied. The listed sequencing device is Illumina HiSeq 4000. High-throughput sequencing was used to profile the TCR beta-chain CDR3 region of each patient. In the authors' own workflow: The researchers built a classifier to tell apart papillary thyroid cancer patients with distant metastasis, based on CDR3 differences among clinicopathological groups. Repertoire diversity was assessed with the Shannon index, and tumor-blood repertoire similarity with the Morisita-Horn index. TCRdb ran its own pipeline on the public reads, namely fastp trimming at Q25 and MiXCR clone calling, and kept in-frame beta chains. TCRdb, not the original authors, processed these V and J calls. The table for this sample lists 12,000 to 15,000 clones; approximately 25% of them were counted only once. Clones ranked in the top ten supply approximately 11% of the sample.

The data derive from a study of metastatic and nonmetastatic thyroid tumors (dated by TCRdb to 2020 to 2021). Study-wide context: Repertoires were compared across peripheral blood and tumor or nodule tissue samples from malignant and benign thyroid patients.

General findings and caveats noted by the study authors: In both blood and tumor samples, TCR beta diversity was reported to be significantly higher in malignant tumors than in benign nodules.

The CDR3 numbers 17 residues from cysteine through phenylalanine. Here the CDR3 DNA is all that survives: 51 bases in frame from base 1. CDR1 and CDR2 are drawn from the germline V gene: SGDLS, YYNGEE. This TCR derives from a female donor with papillary thyroid cancer or a benign thyroid nodule (not recorded which). Some clones in this sample may be carry-over from other donors' samples. Recombination joined TRBV9 with TRBJ2-1, with 8 bases in between that match TRBD2. The sample was tumor tissue. The CDR3 region: CAGRPRPGTGGYNEQFF. The DNA is TGTGCCGGCAGACCCAGACCTGGGACGGGAGGGTACAATGAGCAGTTCTTC.